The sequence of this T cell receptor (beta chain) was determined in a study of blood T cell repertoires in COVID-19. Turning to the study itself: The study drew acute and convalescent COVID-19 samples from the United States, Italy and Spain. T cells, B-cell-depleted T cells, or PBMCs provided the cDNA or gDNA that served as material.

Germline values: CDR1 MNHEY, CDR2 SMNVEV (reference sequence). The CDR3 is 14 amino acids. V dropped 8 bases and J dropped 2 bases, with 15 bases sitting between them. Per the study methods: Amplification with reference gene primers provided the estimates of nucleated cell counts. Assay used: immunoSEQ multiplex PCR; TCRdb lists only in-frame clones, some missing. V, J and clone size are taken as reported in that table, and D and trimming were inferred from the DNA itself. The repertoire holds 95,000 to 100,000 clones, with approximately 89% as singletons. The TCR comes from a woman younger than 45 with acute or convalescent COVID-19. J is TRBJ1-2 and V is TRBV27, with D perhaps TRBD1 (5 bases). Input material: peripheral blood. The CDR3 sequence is CASSIRVGNYGYTF. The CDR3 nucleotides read TGTGCCAGCTCCATCAGGGTGGGCAACTATGGCTACACCTTC.